This TCR beta chain was found in a study of T cell changes during pregnancy in multiple sclerosis. Germline V gene lookup returns CDR1 GTSNPN and CDR2 SVGIG (reference sequence). V lost 2 bases and J 2 bases, leaving 13 bases between the germline ends. The CDR3 extends over 14 amino acids. The protocol was immunoSEQ multiplex PCR, while the TCRdb copy is restricted to in-frame clones and leaves out a portion. This sample has some 29,000 clones, with about 90% found just once. The origin of this receptor is a female donor with multiple sclerosis, enrolled in a pregnancy study. Sequenced material: CD8+ T cells from peripheral blood mononuclear cells, taken before pregnancy. The V and J genes are TRBV30 and TRBJ2-7, with D possibly being TRBD1 (6 bases). The DNA of the CDR3 is TGTGCCTGGAGTTGGGTGGCAGGGGCCTACGAGCAGTACTTC. It codes for CAWSWVAGAYEQYF.